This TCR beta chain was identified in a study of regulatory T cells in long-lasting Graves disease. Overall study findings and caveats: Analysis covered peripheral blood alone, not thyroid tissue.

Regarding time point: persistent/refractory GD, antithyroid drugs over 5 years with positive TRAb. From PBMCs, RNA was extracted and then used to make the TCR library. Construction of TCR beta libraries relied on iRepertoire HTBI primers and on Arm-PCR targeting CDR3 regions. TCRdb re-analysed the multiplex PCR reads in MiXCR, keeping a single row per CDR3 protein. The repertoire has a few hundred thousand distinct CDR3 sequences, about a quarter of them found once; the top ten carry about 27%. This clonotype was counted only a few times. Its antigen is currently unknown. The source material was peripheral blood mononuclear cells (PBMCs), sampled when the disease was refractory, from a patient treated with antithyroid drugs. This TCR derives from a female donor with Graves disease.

In DNA, the CDR3 is TGTGCCAGCAGCACCGGACAGGGCCCGTTCGGAGAGACCCAGTACTTC. As protein: CASSTGQGPFGETQYF. V usage is TRBV7-3 and J usage is TRBJ2-5; 8 nucleotides line up with TRBD1. Germline CDR1 and CDR2: SGHTA and FQGTGA. The CDR3 extends over 16 amino acids. V was clipped by 5 bases and J by 4 bases; unmatched bases: 12. Variable domain in full (rest from reference TRBV7-3 and TRBJ2-5): GAGVSQTPSNKVTEKGKYVELRCDPISGHTALYWYRQSLGQGPEFLIYFQGTGAADDSGLPNDRFFAVRPEGSVSTLKIQRTERGDSAVYLCASSTGQGPFGETQYFGPGTRLLVL.